This T cell receptor beta chain comes out of a study of CD8 T cells in ankylosing spondylitis. Regarding the study as a whole: Clones tied to disease were said to be significantly enriched in matched ankylosing spondylitis synovial fluid. A motif in TCR beta, a set of roughly 8 highly homologous variants, appeared characteristic of ankylosing spondylitis blood. Clones linked to the disease showed a CD8+ phenotype. They occurred at relatively low frequencies in peripheral blood.

TCRdb re-called the 5' RACE reads through MiXCR, storing one row per CDR3 protein. The table records 220,000 or so distinct CDR3 sequences, roughly 18% of them present only once. On this clonotype: Its antigen is unknown.

V lost 5 bases and J lost 1; bases outside the gene matches: 6. Per germline, CDR1 SEHNR and CDR2 FQNEAQ (reference sequence). This CDR3 region has 17 residues. This clonotype was sampled from a male donor with ankylosing spondylitis. The chain combines TRBV7-9 with TRBJ2-1, with TRBD2 matching 12 bases. Input material: blood, either unsorted or a sorted T cell fraction (not recorded which). The CDR3 DNA is TGTGCCAGCAGCCCCCGGACTAGCGGGACTTCCTACAATGAGCAGTTCTTC. Encoded protein: CASSPRTSGTSYNEQFF.